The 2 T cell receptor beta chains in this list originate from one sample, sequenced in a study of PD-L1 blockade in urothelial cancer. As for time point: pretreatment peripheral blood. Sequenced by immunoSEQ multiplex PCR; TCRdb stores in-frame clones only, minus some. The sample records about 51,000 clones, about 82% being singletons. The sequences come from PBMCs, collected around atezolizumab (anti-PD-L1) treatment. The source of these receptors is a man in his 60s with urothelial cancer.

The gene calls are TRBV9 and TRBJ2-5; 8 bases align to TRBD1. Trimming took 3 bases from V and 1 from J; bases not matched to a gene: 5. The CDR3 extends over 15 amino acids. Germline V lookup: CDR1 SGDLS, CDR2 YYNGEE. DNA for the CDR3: TGTGCCAGCAGCGCCGGGACAGGAGCCCAAGAGACCCAGTACTTC. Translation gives CASSAGTGAQETQYF.

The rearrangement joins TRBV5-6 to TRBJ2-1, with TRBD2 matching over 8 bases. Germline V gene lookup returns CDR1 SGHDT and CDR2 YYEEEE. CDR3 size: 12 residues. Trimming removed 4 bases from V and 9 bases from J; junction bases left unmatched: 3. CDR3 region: CASSPLAAEQFF. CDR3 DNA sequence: TGTGCCAGCAGCCCACTAGCGGCTGAGCAGTTCTTC.